Presented here are 3 T cell receptor beta chains from one specimen sequenced in a study of CD8 T cell repertoires and HIV-1 epitope variants. The repertoire was sequenced with immunoSEQ multiplex PCR; TCRdb's copy has only in-frame clones and lacks some. The table records around 4,900 clones, roughly 76% of them present only once. What these receptors recognize is not known. The sequenced sample was cultured CD8+ T cells derived from PBMCs. The receptors come from a male donor with HIV.

This clone is a singleton in its sample. The CDR3 sequence is CSVDPRDRANNEQFF. CDR3 nucleotide sequence: TGCAGCGTAGACCCCCGGGACAGGGCCAACAATGAGCAGTTCTTC. V gene TRBV29-1 combines with J gene TRBJ2-1, with 9 bases fitting TRBD1. The germline gives CDR1 SQVTM, CDR2 ANQGSEA. Trimming took 6 bases from V and 5 from J; bases not matched to a gene: 11. CDR3 length equals 15 residues.

Judged by abundance, this clone is large. This chain links TRBV4-3 with TRBJ1-4; unclear D gene. Per the germline V gene, CDR1 is LGHNA and CDR2 is YSLEER. Trimming took off 0 bases at V and 0 bases at J, with 17 bases between the two ends. This CDR3 region has 19 residues. CDR3 protein: CASSQDSTGNIATNEKLFF. The CDR3 nucleotides are TGCGCCAGCAGCCAAGATTCAACGGGGAACATTGCAACTAATGAAAAACTGTTTTTT.

The rearrangement links TRBV2 to TRBJ2-3; 8 nucleotides align to TRBD1. Germline values: CDR1 SNHLY, CDR2 FYNNEI. V was clipped by 8 bases and J by 3 bases; unmatched bases: 7. This CDR3 is 14 amino acids long. CDR3 loop: CASRPDRVTDTQYF. CDR3 in DNA: TGTGCCAGCCGTCCGGACAGGGTAACAGATACGCAGTATTTT.